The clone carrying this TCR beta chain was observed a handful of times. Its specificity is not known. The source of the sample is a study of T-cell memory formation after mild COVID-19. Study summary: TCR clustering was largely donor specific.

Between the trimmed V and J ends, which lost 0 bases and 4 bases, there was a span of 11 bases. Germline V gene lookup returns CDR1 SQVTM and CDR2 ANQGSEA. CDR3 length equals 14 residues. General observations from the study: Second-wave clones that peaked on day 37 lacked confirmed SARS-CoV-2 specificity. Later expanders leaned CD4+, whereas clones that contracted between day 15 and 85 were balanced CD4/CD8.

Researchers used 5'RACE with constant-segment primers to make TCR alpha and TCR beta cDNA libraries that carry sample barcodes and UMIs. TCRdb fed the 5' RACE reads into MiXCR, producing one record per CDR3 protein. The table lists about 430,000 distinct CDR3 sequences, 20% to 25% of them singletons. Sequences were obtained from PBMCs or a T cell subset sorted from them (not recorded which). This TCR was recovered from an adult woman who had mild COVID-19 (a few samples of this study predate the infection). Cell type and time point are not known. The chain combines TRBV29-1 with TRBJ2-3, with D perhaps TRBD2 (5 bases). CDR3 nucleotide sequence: TGCAGCGTTGAAGAATCGGGGAGCGCAGATACGCAGTATTTT. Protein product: CSVEESGSADTQYF.